This TCR beta chain was recorded in a study of regulatory T cells in long-lasting Graves disease. Study results and caveats: Persistent Graves' cases showed lower TCR diversity than newly diagnosed cases. With 2,741 shared public clonotypes, persistent patients exceeded new patients, who shared about 1,000.

The CDR3 is 16 amino acids. Germline V CDR1 and CDR2: SEHNR, FQNEAQ (reference sequence). V gave up 1 base and J gave up 0 bases, with 10 bases separating them. There are a few counts of this clonotype. Its antigen is unidentified. Researchers made TCR beta libraries by using iRepertoire HTBI primers and running Arm-PCR on CDR3 regions. TCRdb reprocessed the multiplex PCR reads with MiXCR, giving one entry per CDR3 protein. The data hold 530,000 or so distinct CDR3 sequences, with more than 15% observed a single time. Time point given: newly diagnosed GD, antithyroid drugs for less than 3 months. The TCR library used RNA extracted from PBMCs. These data were also reused for a study on T cells in Graves' hyperthyroidism and ophthalmopathy.

V and J are TRBV7-9 and TRBJ1-3; D gene ambiguous. This specimen consisted of peripheral blood mononuclear cells (PBMCs), obtained at new diagnosis, from a patient treated with antithyroid drugs. This TCR derives from a man aged 18 to 29 with Graves disease. The CDR3 reads CASSLGEGSSGNTIYF. CDR3 bases: TGTGCCAGCAGCTTAGGGGAAGGGAGCTCTGGAAACACCATATATTTT.